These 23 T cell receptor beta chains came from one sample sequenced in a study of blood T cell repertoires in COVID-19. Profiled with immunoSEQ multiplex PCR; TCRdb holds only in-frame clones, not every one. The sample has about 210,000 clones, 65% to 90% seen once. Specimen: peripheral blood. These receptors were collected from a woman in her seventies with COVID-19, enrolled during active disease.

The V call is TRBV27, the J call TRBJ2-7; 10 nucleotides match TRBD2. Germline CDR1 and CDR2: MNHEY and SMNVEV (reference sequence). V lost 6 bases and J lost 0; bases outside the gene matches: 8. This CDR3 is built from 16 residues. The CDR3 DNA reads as TGTGCCAGCAGCAACCAGCGGGAGGGCGACTCCTACGAGCAGTACTTC. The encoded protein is CASSNQREGDSYEQYF.

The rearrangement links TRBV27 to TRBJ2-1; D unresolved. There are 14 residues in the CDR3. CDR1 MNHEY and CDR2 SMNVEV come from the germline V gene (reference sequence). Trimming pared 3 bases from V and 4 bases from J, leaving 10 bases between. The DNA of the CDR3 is TGTGCCAGCAGTTTGCATGGCGGTTACAATGAGCAGTTCTTC. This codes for CASSLHGGYNEQFF.

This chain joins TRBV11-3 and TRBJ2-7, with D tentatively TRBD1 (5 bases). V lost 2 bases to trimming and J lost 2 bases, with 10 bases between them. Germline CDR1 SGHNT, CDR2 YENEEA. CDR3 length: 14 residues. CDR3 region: CASSLSQVAYEQYF. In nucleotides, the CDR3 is TGTGCCAGCAGCTTATCACAGGTCGCCTACGAGCAGTACTTC.

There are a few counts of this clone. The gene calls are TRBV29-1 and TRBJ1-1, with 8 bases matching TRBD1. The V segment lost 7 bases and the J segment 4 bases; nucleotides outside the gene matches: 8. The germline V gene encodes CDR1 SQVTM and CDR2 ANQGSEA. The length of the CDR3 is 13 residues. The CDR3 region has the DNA TGCAGCGGAGCTCAGGGGGCGCCCACTGAAGCTTTCTTT. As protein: CSGAQGAPTEAFF.

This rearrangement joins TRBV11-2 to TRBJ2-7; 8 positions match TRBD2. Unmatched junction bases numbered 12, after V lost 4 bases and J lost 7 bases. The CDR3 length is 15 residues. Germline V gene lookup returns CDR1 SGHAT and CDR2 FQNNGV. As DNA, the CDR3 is TGTGCCAGCAGCTCCCTGACGGGGGGGCCAGTAGAGCAGTACTTC. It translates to CASSSLTGGPVEQYF. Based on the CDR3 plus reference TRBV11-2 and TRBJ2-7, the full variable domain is EAGVAQSPRYKIIEKRQSVAFWCNPISGHATLYWYQQILGQGPKLLIQFQNNGVVDDSQLPKDRFSAERLKGVDSTLKIQPAKLEDSAVYLCASSSLTGGPVEQYFGPGTRLTVT.

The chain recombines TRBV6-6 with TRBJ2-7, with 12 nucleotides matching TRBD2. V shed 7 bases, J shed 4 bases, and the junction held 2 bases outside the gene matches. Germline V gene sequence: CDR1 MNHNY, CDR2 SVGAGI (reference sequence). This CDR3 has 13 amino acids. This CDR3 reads CASNGLAGYEQYF. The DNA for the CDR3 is TGTGCCAGCAATGGACTAGCGGGGTACGAGCAGTACTTC.

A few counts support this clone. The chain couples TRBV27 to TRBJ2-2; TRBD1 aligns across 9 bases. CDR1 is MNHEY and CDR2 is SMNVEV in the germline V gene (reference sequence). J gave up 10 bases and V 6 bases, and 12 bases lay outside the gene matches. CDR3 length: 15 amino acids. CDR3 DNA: TGTGCCAGCAGCCTGAGGGGACAGGGCTTCGAGGAGCTGTTTTTT. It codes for CASSLRGQGFEELFF.

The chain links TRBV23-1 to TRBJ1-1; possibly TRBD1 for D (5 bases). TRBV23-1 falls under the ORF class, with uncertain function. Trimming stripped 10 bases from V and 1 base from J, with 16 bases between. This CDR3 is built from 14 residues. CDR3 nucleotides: TGCGCCACCCCCGGGGGACGGCAGAACACTGAAGCTTTCTTT. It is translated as CATPGGRQNTEAFF.

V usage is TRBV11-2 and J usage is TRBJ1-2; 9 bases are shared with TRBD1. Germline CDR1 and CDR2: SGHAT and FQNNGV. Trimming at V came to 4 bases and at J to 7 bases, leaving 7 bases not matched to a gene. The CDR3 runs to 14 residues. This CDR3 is CASSSTGTGTGYTF. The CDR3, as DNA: TGTGCCAGCAGCTCCACCGGGACAGGGACTGGCTACACCTTC.

This CDR3 is CASSQGYQETQYF. Here the CDR3 DNA reads TGTGCCAGCAGTCAGGGGTACCAAGAGACCCAGTACTTC. The V and J genes are TRBV12-3 or TRBV12-4 and TRBJ2-5, with a weak D call TRBD1 (6 bases). V gave up 5 bases and J gave up 0 bases, with 7 bases separating them. The CDR3 consists of 13 residues.

This chain's CDR3 is CASSVETGPGNTIYF. The CDR3 nucleotides read TGTGCCAGCAGCGTCGAGACAGGGCCTGGAAACACCATATATTTT. The chain has TRBV13 and TRBJ1-3, with 7 nucleotides matching TRBD1. Germline V lookup: CDR1 PRHDT, CDR2 FYEKMQ (reference sequence). J was trimmed by 2 bases and V by 5 bases; bases with no gene match: 6. The CDR3 is 15 residues long.

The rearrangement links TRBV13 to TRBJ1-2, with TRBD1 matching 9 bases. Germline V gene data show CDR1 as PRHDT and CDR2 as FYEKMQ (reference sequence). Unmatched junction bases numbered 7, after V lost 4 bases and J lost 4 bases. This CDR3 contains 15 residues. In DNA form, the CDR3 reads TGTGCCAGCAGCTCCCCGGGACAGGGAGCCTATGGCTACACCTTC. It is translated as CASSSPGQGAYGYTF.

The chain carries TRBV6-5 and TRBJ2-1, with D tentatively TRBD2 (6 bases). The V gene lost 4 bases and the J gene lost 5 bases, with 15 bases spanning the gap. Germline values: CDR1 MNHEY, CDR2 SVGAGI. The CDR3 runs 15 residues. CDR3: CASSSPRRGDNEQFF. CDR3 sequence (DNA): TGTGCCAGCAGTTCCCCCCGGCGGGGAGACAATGAGCAGTTCTTC.

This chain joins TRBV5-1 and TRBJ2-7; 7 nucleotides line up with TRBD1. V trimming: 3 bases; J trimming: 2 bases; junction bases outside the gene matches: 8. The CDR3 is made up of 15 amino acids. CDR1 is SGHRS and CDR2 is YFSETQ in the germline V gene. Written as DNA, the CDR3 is TGCGCCAGCAGCTCTTTAACAGGGGCCACCTACGAGCAGTACTTC. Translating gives CASSSLTGATYEQYF.

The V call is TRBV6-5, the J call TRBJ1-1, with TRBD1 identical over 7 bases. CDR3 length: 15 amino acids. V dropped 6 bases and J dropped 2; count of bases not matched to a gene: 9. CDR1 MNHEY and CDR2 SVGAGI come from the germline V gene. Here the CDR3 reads CASRLGQPPNTEAFF. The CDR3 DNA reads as TGTGCCAGCAGGTTGGGACAGCCACCTAACACTGAAGCTTTCTTT.

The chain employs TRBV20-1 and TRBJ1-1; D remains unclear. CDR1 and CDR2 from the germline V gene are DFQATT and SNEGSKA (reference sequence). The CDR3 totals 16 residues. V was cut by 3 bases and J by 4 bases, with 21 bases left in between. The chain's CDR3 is CSASQVRPILGTEAFF. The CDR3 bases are TGCAGTGCTAGTCAGGTCAGGCCCATATTAGGCACTGAAGCTTTCTTT.

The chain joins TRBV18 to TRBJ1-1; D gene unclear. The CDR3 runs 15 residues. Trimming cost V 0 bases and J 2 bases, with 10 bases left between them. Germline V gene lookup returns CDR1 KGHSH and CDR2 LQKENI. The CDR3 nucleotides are TGTGCCAGCTCACCACCGACGGGAATTAACACTGAAGCTTTCTTT. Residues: CASSPPTGINTEAFF.

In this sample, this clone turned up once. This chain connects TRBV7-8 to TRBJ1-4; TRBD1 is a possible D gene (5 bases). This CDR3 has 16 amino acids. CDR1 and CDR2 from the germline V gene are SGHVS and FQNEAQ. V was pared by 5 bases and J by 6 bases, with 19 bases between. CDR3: CASSPGQAGGYEKLFF. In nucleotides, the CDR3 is TGTGCCAGCAGCCCCGGGCAGGCTGGGGGGTATGAAAAACTGTTTTTT.

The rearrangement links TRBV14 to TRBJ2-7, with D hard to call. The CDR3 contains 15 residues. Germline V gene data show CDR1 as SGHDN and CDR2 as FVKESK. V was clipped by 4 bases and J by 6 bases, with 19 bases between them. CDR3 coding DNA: TGTGCCAGCAGCCCTCACGCCCTTAAGAGTTCCGAGCAGTACTTC. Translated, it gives CASSPHALKSSEQYF.

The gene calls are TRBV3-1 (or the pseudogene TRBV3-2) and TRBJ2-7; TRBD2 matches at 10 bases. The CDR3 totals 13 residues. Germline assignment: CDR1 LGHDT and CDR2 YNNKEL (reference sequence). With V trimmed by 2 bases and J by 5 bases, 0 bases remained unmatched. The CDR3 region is CASSQLAGDEQYF. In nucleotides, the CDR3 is TGTGCCAGCAGCCAACTAGCGGGGGACGAGCAGTACTTC.

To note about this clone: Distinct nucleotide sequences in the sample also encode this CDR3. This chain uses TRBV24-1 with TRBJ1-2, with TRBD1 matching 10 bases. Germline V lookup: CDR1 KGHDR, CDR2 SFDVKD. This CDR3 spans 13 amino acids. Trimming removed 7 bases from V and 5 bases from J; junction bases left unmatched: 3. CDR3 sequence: CATSGQGGYGYTF. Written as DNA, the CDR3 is TGTGCCACCAGCGGACAGGGGGGGTATGGCTACACCTTC.

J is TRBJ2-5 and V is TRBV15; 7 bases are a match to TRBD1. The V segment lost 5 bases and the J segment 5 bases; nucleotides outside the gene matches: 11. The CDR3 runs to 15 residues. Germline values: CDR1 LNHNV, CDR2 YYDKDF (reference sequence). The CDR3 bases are TGTGCCACCAGCTCCTTCCGACAGGGCACGGAGACCCAGTACTTC. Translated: CATSSFRQGTETQYF.

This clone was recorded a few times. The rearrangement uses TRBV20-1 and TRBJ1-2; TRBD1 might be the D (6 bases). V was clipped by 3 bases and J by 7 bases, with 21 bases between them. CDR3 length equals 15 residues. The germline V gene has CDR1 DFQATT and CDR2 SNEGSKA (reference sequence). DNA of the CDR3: TGCAGTGCTAGTTCCGCCAGGGGAGTAGACTTTGGCTACACCTTC. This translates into CSASSARGVDFGYTF.